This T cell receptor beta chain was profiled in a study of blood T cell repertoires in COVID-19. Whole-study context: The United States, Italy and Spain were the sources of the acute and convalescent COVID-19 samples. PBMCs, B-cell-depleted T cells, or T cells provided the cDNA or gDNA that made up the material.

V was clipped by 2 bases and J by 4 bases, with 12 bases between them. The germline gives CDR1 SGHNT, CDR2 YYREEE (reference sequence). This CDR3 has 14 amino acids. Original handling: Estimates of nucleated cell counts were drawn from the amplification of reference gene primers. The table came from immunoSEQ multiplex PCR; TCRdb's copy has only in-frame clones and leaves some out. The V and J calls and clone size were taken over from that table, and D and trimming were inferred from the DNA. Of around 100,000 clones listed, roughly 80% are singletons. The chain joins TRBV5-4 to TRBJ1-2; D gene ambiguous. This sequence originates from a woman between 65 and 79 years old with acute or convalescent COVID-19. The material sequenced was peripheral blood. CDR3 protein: CASSFARSVYGYTF. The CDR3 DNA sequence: TGTGCCAGCAGCTTCGCGAGATCGGTCTATGGCTACACCTTC. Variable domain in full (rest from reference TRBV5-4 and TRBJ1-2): ETGVTQSPTHLIKTRGQQVTLRCSSQSGHNTVSWYQQALGQGPQFIFQYYREEENGRGNFPPRFSGLQFPNYSSELNVNALELDDSALYLCASSFARSVYGYTFGSGTRLTVV.